This T cell receptor (beta chain) was recorded in a study of spatial heterogeneity in lung cancer. Study-wide background: In the raw reads, each unique TCR and UMI combination was present more than ten times on average. Study results and limitations: Higher tumor mutation counts went along with higher counts of expanded intratumoral alpha and beta TCRs.

Every TCR cDNA molecule bore a unique molecular identifier. A single record per CDR3 protein comes from TCRdb applying MiXCR to the 5' RACE reads. The data show 3,000 to 4,000 distinct CDR3 sequences, roughly 33% seen once. As to time point: sample taken at primary tumor resection. The donors comprised 60 to 80 untreated early-stage non-small cell lung cancer patients. Points on this clonotype: The antigen remains undetermined.

Germline V gene lookup returns CDR1 SGHRS and CDR2 YFSETQ. Germline trimming cut 4 bases from V and 8 bases from J; bases unmatched to any gene: 6. This CDR3 has 14 residues. The sequencing here drew on lung tumor tissue, taken at surgery. The chain links TRBV5-1 to TRBJ2-1; 10 bases align to TRBD1. The receptor was isolated from a male donor with early-stage non-small cell lung cancer. The CDR3, as DNA: TGCGCCAGCAGCCCGGGACAGGGGTTCTATGAGCAGTTCTTC. It translates to CASSPGQGFYEQFF.